The subject of this entry is one T cell receptor beta chain. Its target is unknown. Each of the patients experienced relapse following autologous stem cell transplantation, and their brentuximab vedotin exposure differed. Profiling relied on immunoSEQ multiplex PCR, and the TCRdb table lists in-frame clones only, not all of them. Of about 40,000 clones listed, 87% are singletons. The sample originates from a study of PD-1 blockade in classical Hodgkin lymphoma. The study, taken as a whole, reports: TCR diversity at baseline was reported to be reduced in newly diagnosed patients relative to healthy donors.

V lost 8 bases, J lost 0 bases, and 14 bases lay in between. The CDR3 runs 15 residues. CDR1 is ENHRY, CDR2 SYGVKD, per germline. This TCR derives from a human donor with classical Hodgkin lymphoma. The chain has TRBV10-3 and TRBJ1-3; the D gene is possibly TRBD1 (5 bases). Source: peripheral blood mononuclear cells (PBMCs), taken at baseline. The CDR3 here is CAIGGGQSSGNTIYF. The CDR3 DNA reads TGTGCCATCGGGGGAGGGCAGAGCTCTGGAAACACCATATATTTT.